This T cell receptor beta chain was recorded in a study of blood T cell repertoires in COVID-19. Across the whole study: Samples representing acute and convalescent COVID-19 were sourced from the United States, Italy and Spain. In each case, the material was cDNA or gDNA derived from T cells, B-cell-depleted T cells, or PBMCs.

V lost 5 bases to trimming and J lost 4 bases; unmatched junction nucleotides: 5. CDR3 length: 15 amino acids. Germline V lookup: CDR1 SEHNR, CDR2 FQNEAQ (reference sequence). Per the original methods: Amplification from reference gene primers served as the basis for estimated nucleated cell counts. Sequenced by immunoSEQ multiplex PCR; TCRdb stores in-frame clones only, minus some. Clone size and V and J calls were adopted from that table, with D and trimming inferred from the DNA. The profile shows around 15,000 clones, 65% to 90% of them singletons. Sequencing used peripheral blood. The sequence derives from a man older than 75 with active COVID-19. The chain joins TRBV7-9 to TRBJ2-5; 12 bases are a match to TRBD1. The CDR3 DNA sequence: TGTGCCAGCAGCCTGGGACAGGGGGCGAGAGAGACCCAGTACTTC. Its protein is CASSLGQGARETQYF. The full variable domain, with the rest looked up from reference TRBV7-9 and TRBJ2-5, is DTGVSQNPRHKITKRGQNVTFRCDPISEHNRLYWYRQTLGQGPEFLTYFQNEAQLEKSRLLSDRFSAERPKGSFSTLEIQRTEQGDSAMYLCASSLGQGARETQYFGPGTRLLVL.